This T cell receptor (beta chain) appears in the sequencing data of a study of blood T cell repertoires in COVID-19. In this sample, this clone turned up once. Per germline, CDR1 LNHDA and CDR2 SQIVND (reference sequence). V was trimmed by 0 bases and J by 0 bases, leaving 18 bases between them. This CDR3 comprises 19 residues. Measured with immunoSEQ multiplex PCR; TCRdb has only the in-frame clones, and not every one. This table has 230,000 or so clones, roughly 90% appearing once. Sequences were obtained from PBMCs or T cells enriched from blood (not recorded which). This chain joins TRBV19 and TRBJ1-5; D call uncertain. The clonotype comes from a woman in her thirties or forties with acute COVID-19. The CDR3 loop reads CASSIDITGTSYSNQPQHF. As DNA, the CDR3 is TGTGCCAGTAGTATAGATATCACGGGTACGTCTTATAGCAATCAGCCCCAGCATTTT.